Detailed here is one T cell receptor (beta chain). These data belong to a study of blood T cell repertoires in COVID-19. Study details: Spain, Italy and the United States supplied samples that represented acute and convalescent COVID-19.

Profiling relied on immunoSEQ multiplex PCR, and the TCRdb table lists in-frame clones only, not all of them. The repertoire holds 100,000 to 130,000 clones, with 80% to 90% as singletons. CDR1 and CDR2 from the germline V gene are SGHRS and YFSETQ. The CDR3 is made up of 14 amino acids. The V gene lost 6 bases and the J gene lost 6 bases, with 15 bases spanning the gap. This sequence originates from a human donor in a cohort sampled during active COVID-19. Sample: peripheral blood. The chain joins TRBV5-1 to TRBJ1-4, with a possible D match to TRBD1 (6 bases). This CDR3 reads CASTSGTRDEKLFF. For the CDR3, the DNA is TGCGCCAGCACCTCGGGGACAAGGGATGAAAAACTGTTTTTT.